Listed here is a single T cell receptor beta chain. Its antigen is not known. This sample stems from a study of cytomegalovirus exposure and HLA in healthy donors. General observations from the study: Accurate HLA-A and HLA-B prediction from TCR beta sequences was reported for most subjects. According to reports, the classifier identified cytomegalovirus status with high specificity and sensitivity. A prior analysis recorded that most TCR beta V segments were productive about 87% or about 30% of the time. What a later analysis reportedly showed was that an Asian-associated ancestry cluster had fewer N-insertions than the roughly 700-donor mean.

PCR employed 60 Vbeta and 13 Jbeta primers. This table comes from immunoSEQ multiplex PCR, and its TCRdb copy is limited to in-frame clones, with some not included. The sample gives tens of thousands of clones, over 70% of which show up once; around 3% is in the top ten. The clonotype originates from a man aged 50 to 59 in good health and CMV-seronegative. The sequencing sample was made of PBMCs.

In nucleotides, the CDR3 is TGTGCCAGCAGTTTGCAGGGAGGTGGCAATCAGCCCCAGCATTTT. The encoded protein is CASSLQGGGNQPQHF. V is TRBV28 and J is TRBJ1-5, with D perhaps matching TRBD1 (5 bases). This CDR3 comprises 15 residues. The V gene lost 3 bases and the J gene lost 2 bases, with 11 bases spanning the gap. Looked up from germline, CDR1 is MDHEN and CDR2 is SYDVKM.